Detailed here is one T cell receptor (beta chain). Its antigen is still unknown. The source of the sample is a study of graft-versus-host responses after intestinal transplantation. The CDR3 spans 15 residues. The V gene's germline CDR1 is MNHNS and CDR2 SASEGT. Trimming cost V 6 bases and J 5 bases; bases outside gene matches: 8. General study findings and limits: GvH clones appeared in recipient marrow, some first in ileum or blood.

Profiled with immunoSEQ multiplex PCR; TCRdb holds only in-frame clones, not every one. The sample shows 100,000 or so clones, roughly 91% of them seen only once. This sample comprised unstimulated CD4+ T cells sorted from spleen or lymph node cells, obtained before transplant. The sequence was collected from a human donor who was the organ donor for an intestinal transplant. The chain joins TRBV6-1 to TRBJ2-2; the match to TRBD1 covers 8 bases. CDR3 sequence: CASRIQGVWTGELFF. DNA for the CDR3: TGTGCCAGCAGGATACAGGGGGTATGGACCGGGGAGCTGTTTTTT.